The 30 T cell receptor beta chains presented below share a single source sample, sequenced in a study of PD-1 blockade in classical Hodgkin lymphoma. Some clones are missing from TCRdb's copy, which holds only in-frame ones; the method was immunoSEQ multiplex PCR. Of 1,500 to 2,500 clones in the sample, around 81% were seen once. Stated time point: cycle 4 day 1 (C4D1), after six to seven weeks of nivolumab. Each patient relapsed following autologous stem cell transplantation, and prior brentuximab vedotin exposure differed. Magnetic negative selection of thawed PBMCs was the method by which CD4+ T cells were purified. Sequences were derived from CD4+ T cells from blood, sampled before the fourth cycle of nivolumab. These TCRs come from a human donor with classical Hodgkin lymphoma.

This chain joins TRBV5-4 and TRBJ2-7; D possibly uses TRBD1 or TRBD2 (5 bases each). This CDR3 contains 13 residues. The germline V gene encodes CDR1 SGHNT and CDR2 YYREEE (reference sequence). Trimming cost V 4 bases and J 2 bases, with 10 bases left between them. CDR3: CASSPGATYEQYF. The DNA for the CDR3 is TGTGCCAGCAGCCCCGGGGCGACCTACGAGCAGTACTTC.

The chain is built from TRBV4-2 and TRBJ1-1; weak D call: TRBD1 (5 bases). V was shortened by 11 bases and J by 1 base, with 14 bases between the two germline ends. The CDR3 loop spans 13 amino acids. Germline V gene data show CDR1 as LGHNA and CDR2 as YNFKEQ. The CDR3 bases are TGTGCCTCAGCGGGGGTGTGGAACACTGAAGCTTTCTTT. Encoded protein: CASAGVWNTEAFF.

The chain uses TRBV18 and TRBJ1-3; maybe TRBD1 (5 bases). The CDR3 loop spans 14 amino acids. V lost 6 bases to trimming and J lost 6 bases, with 15 bases between them. CDR1 KGHSH and CDR2 LQKENI come from the germline V gene. This chain's CDR3 is CASSLGTRKNTIYF. The DNA for the CDR3 is TGTGCCAGCTCCCTCGGGACCAGGAAAAACACCATATATTTT.

This clone has more than one count but fewer than ten. The rearrangement uses TRBV2 and TRBJ2-3, with 7 positions matching TRBD2. Germline-derived CDR1 and CDR2 are SNHLY and FYNNEI. This CDR3 is 15 amino acids long. With 2 bases clipped from V and 2 bases from J, the junction kept 4 bases outside the gene matches. CDR3 DNA sequence: TGTGCCAGCAGTGAATGGGGGGGGATCACAGATACGCAGTATTTT. This encodes CASSEWGGITDTQYF.

This chain connects TRBV2 to TRBJ2-2; D not certain. V dropped 7 bases and J dropped 3 bases, with 12 bases sitting between them. CDR3 length equals 14 residues. Germline CDR1 reads SNHLY; CDR2 reads FYNNEI. The CDR3, as DNA: TGTGCCAGCAATACTGGGTTTTACACCGGGGAGCTGTTTTTT. Protein: CASNTGFYTGELFF.

The V gene is TRBV21-1, the J gene TRBJ2-7; TRBD2 is the table's D call, not checked against the DNA. TRBV21-1 is listed as a pseudogene. This CDR3 region has 13 residues. CDR3 protein: CASEAAVSYEQYF. CDR3 DNA: TGTGCCAGTGAGGCGGCGGTCTCCTACGAGCAGTACTTC.

This clone was observed a handful of times. The chain links TRBV6-1 to TRBJ2-2, with 8 bases fitting TRBD2. The CDR3 consists of 14 residues. V shed 6 bases, J shed 1 base, and the junction held 1 base outside the gene matches. Germline values: CDR1 MNHNS, CDR2 SASEGT. The CDR3 protein is CASSRGGNTGELFF. The DNA for the CDR3 is TGTGCCAGCAGCCGGGGGGGGAACACCGGGGAGCTGTTTTTT.

The chain has TRBV7-9 and TRBJ1-1, with D perhaps TRBD1 (5 bases). CDR1 is SEHNR, CDR2 FQNEAQ, per germline (reference sequence). The CDR3 sequence is 15 residues long. With 5 bases removed from V and 1 base from J, the gap between germline ends came to 14 bases. The CDR3, as DNA: TGTGCCAGCAGCCTCAATTCGAGGGGGAACACTGAAGCTTTCTTT. Protein sequence: CASSLNSRGNTEAFF. Drawing the rest from reference TRBV7-9 and TRBJ1-1, the complete variable domain is DTGVSQNPRHKITKRGQNVTFRCDPISEHNRLYWYRQTLGQGPEFLTYFQNEAQLEKSRLLSDRFSAERPKGSFSTLEIQRTEQGDSAMYLCASSLNSRGNTEAFFGQGTRLTVV.

The chain uses TRBV4-2 and TRBJ1-1; D perhaps matches TRBD1 (6 bases). V lost 1 base and J 1 base, leaving 7 bases between the germline ends. This CDR3 contains 14 residues. Looked up from germline, CDR1 is LGHNA and CDR2 is YNFKEQ. The CDR3 reads CASSQVQGNTEAFF. DNA of the CDR3: TGTGCCAGCAGCCAAGTACAGGGGAACACTGAAGCTTTCTTT.

V and J are TRBV11-2 and TRBJ2-1; 8 nucleotides line up with TRBD2. The CDR3 spans 15 residues. Germline trimming cut 1 base from V and 5 bases from J; bases unmatched to any gene: 4. The V gene's germline CDR1 is SGHAT and CDR2 FQNNGV. CDR3 residues: CASSLAPGLDNEQFF. CDR3 nucleotide sequence: TGTGCCAGCAGCTTAGCCCCGGGACTAGACAATGAGCAGTTCTTC.

The gene calls are TRBV5-1 and TRBJ2-1, with D hard to call. V was pared by 2 bases and J by 3 bases, with 0 bases between. The germline V gene encodes CDR1 SGHRS and CDR2 YFSETQ. This CDR3 comprises 11 residues. The CDR3, as DNA: TGCGCCAGCAGCTTCTACAATGAGCAGTTCTTC. Translation: CASSFYNEQFF.

This clone was detected only a few times. The chain employs TRBV19 and TRBJ1-4, with D perhaps matching TRBD1 (5 bases). Germline loops: CDR1 LNHDA, CDR2 SQIVND (reference sequence). The V end lost 6 bases, the J end lost 8 bases, and 16 bases lay between the germline ends. This CDR3 has 14 amino acids. CDR3 sequence reads: CASSQAGTQEKLFF. The CDR3 DNA sequence: TGTGCCAGTAGCCAAGCCGGGACGCAGGAAAAACTGTTTTTT.

The V call is TRBV2, the J call TRBJ2-1; weak D call: TRBD1 (6 bases). Germline V CDR1 and CDR2: SNHLY, FYNNEI. The V end lost 11 bases, the J end lost 16 bases, and 27 bases lay between the germline ends. The CDR3 has 13 amino acids. CDR3 sequence reads: CAGQKETGTRAFF. CDR3 coding DNA: TGTGCCGGTCAAAAAGAGACCGGGACAAGGGCTTTCTTC. The variable domain in full, with the rest retrieved from reference TRBV2 and TRBJ2-1, is EPEVTQTPSHQVTQMGQEVILRCVPISNHLYFYWYRQILGQKVEFLVSFYNNEISEKSEIFDDQFSVERPDGSNFTLKIRSTKLEDSAMYFCAGQKETGTRAFFGPGTRLTVL.

CDR3 bases: TGTGCCAGCATCTCCTCAGCGGCGTCCCCCAATCAGCCCCAGCATTTT. It encodes CASISSAASPNQPQHF. The rearrangement links TRBV5-8 to TRBJ1-5, with no clear D. Per germline, CDR1 SGHTS and CDR2 YDEGEE. This CDR3 contains 16 residues. Trimming left V 6 bases short and J 3 bases short, with 19 bases between.

The chain carries TRBV5-1 and TRBJ1-5; tentative D call: TRBD1 (5 bases). Germline-derived CDR1 and CDR2 are SGHRS and YFSETQ. This CDR3 is built from 16 residues. V was pared by 0 bases and J by 1 base, with 11 bases between. The CDR3 DNA follows: TGCGCCAGCAGCTTGGAGCGGGGGAAGAGCAATCAGCCCCAGCATTTT. This sequence encodes CASSLERGKSNQPQHF.

The CDR3 reads CASTGRQGYGYTF. The CDR3 region has the DNA TGTGCCAGTACCGGACGACAGGGGTATGGCTACACCTTC. The chain uses TRBV19 and TRBJ1-2; 8 nucleotides align to TRBD1. Germline V gives CDR1 LNHDA, CDR2 SQIVND (reference sequence). V trimming: 7 bases; J trimming: 5 bases; junction bases outside the gene matches: 6. This CDR3 is built from 13 residues.

This sequence joins TRBV30 and TRBJ1-6; 7 nucleotides match TRBD1. The CDR3 covers 13 residues. Germline CDR1 GTSNPN, CDR2 SVGIG (reference sequence). The V and J ends lost 5 bases and 9 bases, in that order; junction bases with no gene match: 7. The CDR3 region is CAWGLTGRSPLHF. In DNA, the CDR3 is TGTGCCTGGGGGCTGACAGGGCGTTCACCCCTCCACTTT.

This chain connects TRBV10-3 to TRBJ2-3; 11 bases are a match to TRBD2. Trimming removed 0 bases from V and 8 bases from J; junction bases left unmatched: 7. Germline lookup yields CDR1 ENHRY and CDR2 SYGVKD. The length of the CDR3 is 16 residues. The chain's CDR3 is CAISESASGGTSTQYF. The CDR3 bases are TGTGCCATCAGTGAGTCGGCTAGCGGGGGGACGAGTACGCAGTATTTT.

The rearrangement uses TRBV7-9 and TRBJ2-5; D may be TRBD1 or TRBD2 (6 bases each). In germline, CDR1 is SEHNR, CDR2 FQNEAQ (reference sequence). The CDR3 runs 19 residues. V lost 2 bases to trimming and J lost 2 bases, with 24 bases between them. As DNA, the CDR3 is TGTGCCAGCAGCTTATTAGGGCAGGGGAGGATAGGGCGACAAGAGACCCAGTACTTC. It codes for CASSLLGQGRIGRQETQYF.

The genes are TRBV7-3 and TRBJ2-2, with D perhaps given as TRBD1 or TRBD2 (6 bases each). This CDR3 region has 15 residues. Trimming shortened V by 4 bases and J by 5 bases, and 14 bases separated the two germline ends. Germline assignment: CDR1 SGHTA and CDR2 FQGTGA. CDR3 region: CASSSGGLRTGELFF. The CDR3 nucleotides read TGTGCCAGCAGCTCCGGGGGCCTTAGGACCGGGGAGCTGTTTTTT.

The gene calls are TRBV11-3 and TRBJ2-5; 9 nucleotides align to TRBD2. V shed 5 bases and J 5 bases; nucleotides not matched to a gene: 12. This CDR3 contains 16 residues. Germline CDR1 is SGHNT and CDR2 is YENEEA. The CDR3 nucleotides read TGTGCCAGCAGCCTGGGACTAGCCGGAGGTGGGGAGACCCAGTACTTC. Amino acid sequence: CASSLGLAGGGETQYF.

The V call is TRBV5-4, the J call TRBJ1-3; D remains unclear. CDR1 is SGHNT and CDR2 is YYREEE in the germline V gene (reference sequence). Trimming left V 1 base short and J 4 bases short, with 9 bases between. The CDR3 loop spans 14 amino acids. The CDR3 sequence is CASSLLGRGNTIYF. CDR3 coding DNA: TGTGCCAGCAGCTTGTTGGGCAGGGGAAACACCATATATTTT.

This sequence joins TRBV7-9 and TRBJ1-4; 9 positions agree with TRBD1. Germline V gene sequence: CDR1 SEHNR, CDR2 FQNEAQ (reference sequence). J was trimmed by 9 bases and V by 5 bases; bases with no gene match: 13. The CDR3 runs 16 residues. The CDR3 DNA follows: TGTGCCAGCAGCCCTCCCTATCGACAGGGGGGGAAAAAACTGTTTTTT. Translation gives CASSPPYRQGGKKLFF.

The chain combines TRBV28 with TRBJ1-6; 10 bases map to TRBD1. V shed 7 bases, J shed 9 bases, and the junction held 3 bases outside the gene matches. The CDR3 is made up of 13 amino acids. Germline-derived CDR1 and CDR2 are MDHEN and SYDVKM. As DNA, the CDR3 is TGTGCCAGCATTGGGACAGGGGTTTCACCCCTCCACTTT. Its translation: CASIGTGVSPLHF.

V is TRBV27 and J is TRBJ2-7, with 8 bases identical to TRBD1. The CDR3 runs 15 residues. CDR1 MNHEY and CDR2 SMNVEV come from the germline V gene (reference sequence). V trimming: 2 bases; J trimming: 2 bases; junction bases outside the gene matches: 5. In nucleotides, the CDR3 is TGTGCCAGCAGTTTAGGACAGGGTAACCCCTACGAGCAGTACTTC. Its protein is CASSLGQGNPYEQYF.

V and J are TRBV27 and TRBJ1-4, with a weak D call TRBD1 (5 bases). Germline CDR1 is MNHEY and CDR2 is SMNVEV (reference sequence). V was pared by 5 bases and J by 4 bases, with 14 bases between. The CDR3 runs 15 residues. CDR3 bases: TGTGCCAGCAGTCCCCAGGGACGGAGTAATGAAAAACTGTTTTTT. This translates into CASSPQGRSNEKLFF.

In this sample, this clone turned up a few times. The V call is TRBV19, the J call TRBJ1-2; no clear D gene. The CDR3 contains 13 residues. The germline V and J ends were trimmed by 3 bases and 7 bases, with 12 bases remaining between them. Germline V lookup: CDR1 LNHDA, CDR2 SQIVND (reference sequence). Here the CDR3 DNA reads TGTGCCAGTAGTATTAGGAGTGGAGGTGGCTACACCTTC. Its translation is CASSIRSGGGYTF.

The chain uses TRBV11-2 and TRBJ1-2, with a weak D call TRBD1 (5 bases). V was trimmed by 5 bases and J by 1 base, leaving 11 bases between them. Germline V gives CDR1 SGHAT, CDR2 FQNNGV. CDR3 length: 14 residues. CDR3 loop: CASSLGGGNYGYTF. The DNA of the CDR3 is TGTGCCAGCAGCCTAGGCGGGGGTAACTATGGCTACACCTTC.

V usage is TRBV6-6 and J usage is TRBJ1-5, with a tentative D call TRBD1 (5 bases). CDR1 and CDR2 (germline): MNHNY, SVGAGI (reference sequence). Trimming left V 6 bases short and J 6 bases short, with 18 bases between. This CDR3 spans 15 amino acids. The CDR3, as DNA: TGTGCCAGCAGCCCCTCGTTGGGGCCCAGTCAGCCCCAGCATTTT. It encodes CASSPSLGPSQPQHF.

The chain joins TRBV6-1 to TRBJ1-2; D is undetermined. Trimming stripped 3 bases from V and 4 bases from J, with 12 bases between. Germline assignment: CDR1 MNHNS and CDR2 SASEGT. The CDR3 is 14 residues long. CDR3 residues: CASSEVNPPYGYTF. In DNA, the CDR3 is TGTGCCAGCAGTGAGGTGAACCCCCCCTATGGCTACACCTTC.